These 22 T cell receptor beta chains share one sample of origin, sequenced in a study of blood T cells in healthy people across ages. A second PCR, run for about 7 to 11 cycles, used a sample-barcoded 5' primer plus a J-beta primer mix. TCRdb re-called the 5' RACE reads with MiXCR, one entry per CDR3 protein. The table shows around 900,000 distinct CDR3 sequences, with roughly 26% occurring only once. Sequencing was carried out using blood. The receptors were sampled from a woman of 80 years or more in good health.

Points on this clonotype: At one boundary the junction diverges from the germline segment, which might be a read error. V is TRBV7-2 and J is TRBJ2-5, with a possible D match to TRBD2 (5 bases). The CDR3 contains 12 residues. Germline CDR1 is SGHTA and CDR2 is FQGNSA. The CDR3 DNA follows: TGTGCCGGCAGCCTAGAGGCGGGGACCCAGTACTTC. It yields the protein CAGSLEAGTQYF.

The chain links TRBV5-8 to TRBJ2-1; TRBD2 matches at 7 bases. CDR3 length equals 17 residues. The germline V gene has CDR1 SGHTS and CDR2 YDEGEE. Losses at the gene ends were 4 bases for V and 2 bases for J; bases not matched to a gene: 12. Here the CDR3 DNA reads TGTGCCAGCAGCCCTGGGCGTTCTAGCGGTCCCTACAATGAGCAGTTCTTC. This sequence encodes CASSPGRSSGPYNEQFF.

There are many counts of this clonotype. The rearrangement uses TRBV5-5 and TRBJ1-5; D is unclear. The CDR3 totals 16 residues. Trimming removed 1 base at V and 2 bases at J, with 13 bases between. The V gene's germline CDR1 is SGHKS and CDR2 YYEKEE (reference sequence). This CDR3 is CASSLYGRGGNQPQHF. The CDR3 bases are TGTGCCAGCAGCTTGTACGGGCGTGGGGGCAATCAGCCCCAGCATTTT.

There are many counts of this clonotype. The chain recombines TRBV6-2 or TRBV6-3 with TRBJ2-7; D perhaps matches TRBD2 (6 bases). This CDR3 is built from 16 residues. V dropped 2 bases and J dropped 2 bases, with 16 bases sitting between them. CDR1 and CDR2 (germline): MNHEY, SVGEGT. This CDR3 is CASSYPGTRLPYEQYF. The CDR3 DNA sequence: TGTGCCAGCAGTTACCCCGGGACTCGCCTTCCCTACGAGCAGTACTTC.

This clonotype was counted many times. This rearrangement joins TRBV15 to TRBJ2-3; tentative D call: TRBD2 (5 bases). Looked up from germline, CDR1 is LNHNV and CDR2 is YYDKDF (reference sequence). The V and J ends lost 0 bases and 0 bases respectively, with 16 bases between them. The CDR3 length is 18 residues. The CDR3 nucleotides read TGTGCCACCAGCAGAGACTTGACTGGCCGGGGAAGCACAGATACGCAGTATTTT. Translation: CATSRDLTGRGSTDTQYF.

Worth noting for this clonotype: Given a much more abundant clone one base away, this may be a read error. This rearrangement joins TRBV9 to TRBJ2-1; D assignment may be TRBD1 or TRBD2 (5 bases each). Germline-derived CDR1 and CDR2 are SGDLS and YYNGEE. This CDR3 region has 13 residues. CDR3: CASSAGRDDEHFF. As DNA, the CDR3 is TGTGCCAGCAGCGCTGGTCGGGACGATGAGCACTTCTTC.

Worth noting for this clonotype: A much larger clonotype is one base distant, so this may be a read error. The CDR3 nucleotides are TGTGCCAGCGGTTACATCCAAGAGACCCAGTACTTC. It translates to CASGYIQETQYF. The rearrangement links TRBV6-2 or TRBV6-3 to TRBJ2-5; D unclear. The germline CDR1 and CDR2 sequences are MNHEY and SVGEGT. The CDR3 extends over 12 amino acids.

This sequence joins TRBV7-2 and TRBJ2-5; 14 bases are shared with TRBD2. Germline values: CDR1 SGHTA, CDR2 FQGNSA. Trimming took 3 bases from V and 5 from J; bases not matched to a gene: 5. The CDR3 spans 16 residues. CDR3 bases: TGTGCCAGCAGCTTCGCCGGACTAGCGGGAGGCGAGACCCAGTACTTC. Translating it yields CASSFAGLAGGETQYF.

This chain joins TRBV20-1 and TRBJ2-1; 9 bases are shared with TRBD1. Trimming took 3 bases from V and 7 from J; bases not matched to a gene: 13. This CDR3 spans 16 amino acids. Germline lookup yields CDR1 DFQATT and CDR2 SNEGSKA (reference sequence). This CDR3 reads CSASGGSGQGRNEQFF. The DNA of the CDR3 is TGCAGTGCTAGCGGGGGTTCCGGACAGGGGAGGAATGAGCAGTTCTTC.

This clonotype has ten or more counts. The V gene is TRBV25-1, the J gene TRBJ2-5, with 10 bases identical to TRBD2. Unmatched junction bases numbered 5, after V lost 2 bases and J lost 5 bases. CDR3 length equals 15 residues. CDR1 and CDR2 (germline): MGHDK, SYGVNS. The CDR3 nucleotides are TGTGCCAGCAGTGAAGGAGCGGGGGGGTTGGAGACCCAGTACTTC. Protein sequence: CASSEGAGGLETQYF.

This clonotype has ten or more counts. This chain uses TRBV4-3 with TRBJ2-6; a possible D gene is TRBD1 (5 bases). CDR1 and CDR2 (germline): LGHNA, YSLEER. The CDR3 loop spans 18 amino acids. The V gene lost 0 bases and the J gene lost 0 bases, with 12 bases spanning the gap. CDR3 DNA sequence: TGCGCCAGCAGCCAAGAAGCGACAGCCTTCTCTGGGGCCAACGTCCTGACTTTC. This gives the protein CASSQEATAFSGANVLTF.

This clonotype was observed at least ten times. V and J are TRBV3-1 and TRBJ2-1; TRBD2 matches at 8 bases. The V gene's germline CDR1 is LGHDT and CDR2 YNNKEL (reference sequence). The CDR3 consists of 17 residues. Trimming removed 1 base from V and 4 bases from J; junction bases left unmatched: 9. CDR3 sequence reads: CASSQVGGKRGYNEQFF. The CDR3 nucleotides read TGTGCCAGCAGCCAAGTGGGGGGGAAGCGGGGGTACAATGAGCAGTTCTTC.

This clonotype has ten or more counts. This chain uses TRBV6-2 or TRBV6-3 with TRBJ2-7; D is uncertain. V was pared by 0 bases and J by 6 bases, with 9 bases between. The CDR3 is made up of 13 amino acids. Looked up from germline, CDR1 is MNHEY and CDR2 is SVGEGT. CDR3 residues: CASSYSISLEQYF. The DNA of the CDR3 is TGTGCCAGCAGTTACTCGATCAGTCTCGAGCAGTACTTC.

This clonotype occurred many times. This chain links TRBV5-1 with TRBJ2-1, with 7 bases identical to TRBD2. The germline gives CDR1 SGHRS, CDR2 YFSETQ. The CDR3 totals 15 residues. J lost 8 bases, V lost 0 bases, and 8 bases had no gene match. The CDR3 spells CASSLGREGLDEQFF. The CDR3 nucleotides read TGCGCCAGCAGCTTGGGCAGGGAGGGATTAGATGAGCAGTTCTTC.

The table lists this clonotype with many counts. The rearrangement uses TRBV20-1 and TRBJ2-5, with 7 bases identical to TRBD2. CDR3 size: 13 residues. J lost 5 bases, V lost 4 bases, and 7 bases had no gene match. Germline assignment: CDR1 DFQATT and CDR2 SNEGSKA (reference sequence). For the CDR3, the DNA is TGCAGTGCTACACCTAGCGGAGGCGAGACCCAGTACTTC. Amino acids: CSATPSGGETQYF.

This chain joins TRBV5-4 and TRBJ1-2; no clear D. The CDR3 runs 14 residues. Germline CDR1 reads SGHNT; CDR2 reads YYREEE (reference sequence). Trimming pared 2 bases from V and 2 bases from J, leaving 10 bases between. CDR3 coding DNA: TGTGCCAGCAGCTTACGGCGAATCAACTATGGCTACACCTTC. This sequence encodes CASSLRRINYGYTF.

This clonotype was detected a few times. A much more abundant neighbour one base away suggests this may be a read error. CDR3 protein: CASSSITGPRDVQYF. Written as DNA, the CDR3 is TGTGCCAGCAGCTCCATAACAGGTCCAAGGGACGTTCAGTACTTC. The chain uses TRBV11-3 and TRBJ2-7; D possibly matches TRBD1 or TRBD2 (5 bases each). V gave up 4 bases and J gave up 10 bases, with 23 bases separating them. Per germline, CDR1 SGHNT and CDR2 YENEEA. The CDR3 is 15 residues long.

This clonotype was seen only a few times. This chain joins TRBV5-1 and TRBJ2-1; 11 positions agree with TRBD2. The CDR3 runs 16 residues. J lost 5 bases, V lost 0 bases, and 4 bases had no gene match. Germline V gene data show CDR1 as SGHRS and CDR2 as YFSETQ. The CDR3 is CASSLAPGLADNEQFF. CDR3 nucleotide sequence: TGCGCCAGCAGCTTGGCACCGGGACTAGCGGACAATGAGCAGTTCTTC.

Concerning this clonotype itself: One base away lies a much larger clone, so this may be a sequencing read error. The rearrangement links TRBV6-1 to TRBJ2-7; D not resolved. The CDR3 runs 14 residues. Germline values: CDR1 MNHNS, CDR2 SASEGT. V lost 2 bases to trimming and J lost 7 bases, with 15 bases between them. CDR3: CASSERSLNNEQYF. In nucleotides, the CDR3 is TGTGCCAGCAGTGAAAGATCGCTAAACAATGAGCAGTACTTC.

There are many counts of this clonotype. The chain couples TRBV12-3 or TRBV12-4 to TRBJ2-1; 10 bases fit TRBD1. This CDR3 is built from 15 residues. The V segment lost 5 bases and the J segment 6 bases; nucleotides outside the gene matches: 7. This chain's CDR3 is CASSPGTGATNEQFF. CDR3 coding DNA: TGTGCCAGCAGTCCCGGGACAGGGGCCACCAATGAGCAGTTCTTC.

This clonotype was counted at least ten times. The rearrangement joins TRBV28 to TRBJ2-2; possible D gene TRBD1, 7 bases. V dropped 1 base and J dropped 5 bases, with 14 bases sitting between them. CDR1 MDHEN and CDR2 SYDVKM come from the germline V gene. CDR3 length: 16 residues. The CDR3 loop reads CASSLLGQAGTGELFF. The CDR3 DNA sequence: TGTGCCAGCAGTTTATTAGGACAGGCGGGGACCGGGGAGCTGTTTTTT.

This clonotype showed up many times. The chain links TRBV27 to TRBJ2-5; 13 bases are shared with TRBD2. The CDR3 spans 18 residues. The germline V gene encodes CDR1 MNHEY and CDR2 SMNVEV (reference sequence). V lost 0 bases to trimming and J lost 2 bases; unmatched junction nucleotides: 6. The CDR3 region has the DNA TGTGCCAGCAGTTTATCGCTACTAGCGGGGGGGAAACAAGAGACCCAGTACTTC. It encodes CASSLSLLAGGKQETQYF.